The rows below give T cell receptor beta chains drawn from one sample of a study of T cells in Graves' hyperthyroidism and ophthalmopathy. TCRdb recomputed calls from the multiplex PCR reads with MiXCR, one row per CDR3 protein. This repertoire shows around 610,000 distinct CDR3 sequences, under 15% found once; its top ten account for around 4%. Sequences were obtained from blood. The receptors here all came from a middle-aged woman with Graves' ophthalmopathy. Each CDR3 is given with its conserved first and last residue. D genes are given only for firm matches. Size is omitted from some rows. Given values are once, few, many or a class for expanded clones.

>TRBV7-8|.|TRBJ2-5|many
TGTGCCAGCACGAGGGGTTTCTCATCTATGTCAGGGGAGACCCAGTACTTC
CASTRGFSSMSGETQYF
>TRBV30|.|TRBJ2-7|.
TGTGCCTGGAGTGGGGGGCAGGGGTGGGACGAGCAGTACTTC
CAWSGGQGWDEQYF
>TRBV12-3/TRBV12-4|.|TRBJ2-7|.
TGTGCCAGCAGTTCGACGGGACTTAACGAGCAGTACTTC
CASSSTGLNEQYF
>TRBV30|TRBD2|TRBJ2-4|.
TGTGCCTGGAGTAGGGGACTAGCGGGAAAAAACATTCAGTACTTC
CAWSRGLAGKNIQYF
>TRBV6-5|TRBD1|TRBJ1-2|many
TGTGCCAGCAGTTACCACAGGGGGAGCCCGGGTGGCTACACCTTC
CASSYHRGSPGGYTF
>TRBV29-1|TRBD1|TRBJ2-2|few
TGCAGCGTTGAAGACCCATGGACAGGGGGGAACACCGGGGAGCTGTTTTTT
CSVEDPWTGGNTGELFF
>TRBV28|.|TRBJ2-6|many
TGTGCCAGCACTAGGAGCTCTGGGGCCAACGTCCTGACTTTC
CASTRSSGANVLTF
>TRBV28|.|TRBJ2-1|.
TGTGCCAGCAGTTTAAGTGGGATATTAACTGAGCAGTTCTTC
CASSLSGILTEQFF
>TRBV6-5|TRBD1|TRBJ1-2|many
TGTGCCAGCAGTTACGGGGGCCGACAGGGTTCAGACTATGGCTACACCTTC
CASSYGGRQGSDYGYTF
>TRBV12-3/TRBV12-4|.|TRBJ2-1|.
TGTGCCAGCAGTTTAGAGGCCAGCTTCTCCTACAATGAGCAGTTCTTC
CASSLEASFSYNEQFF
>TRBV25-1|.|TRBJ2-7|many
TGTGCCAGCAGTGACGACGGAATGGACCACCCACTCCCATACGAGCAGTACTTC
CASSDDGMDHPLPYEQYF
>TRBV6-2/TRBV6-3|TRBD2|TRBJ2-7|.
TGTGCCAGCCGGACCGGGACTAGCGGGAGAAAAGGGCAGTACTTC
CASRTGTSGRKGQYF
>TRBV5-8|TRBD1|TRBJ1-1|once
TGTGCCAGCAGTCTAGGGGGCTTTGTAAGAACTGAAGCTTTCTTT
CASSLGGFVRTEAFF
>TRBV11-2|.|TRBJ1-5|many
TGTGCCAGCAGTCCAGGGTGGGGTCAGCCCCAGCATTTT
CASSPGWGQPQHF
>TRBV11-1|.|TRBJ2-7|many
TGTGCCAGCAGCTCGGAGACGGGCGGCGACGAGCAGTACTTC
CASSSETGGDEQYF
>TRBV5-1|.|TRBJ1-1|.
TGCGCCTCCTCGGACACCCTGAACACTGAAGCTTTCTTT
CASSDTLNTEAFF
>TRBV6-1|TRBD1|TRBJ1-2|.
TGTGCCAGCAGTGAAGCGGACAGGGGAGGAGGCTACACCTTC
CASSEADRGGGYTF
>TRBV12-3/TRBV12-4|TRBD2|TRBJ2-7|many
TGTGCCAGCAGTCCGACTAGCGGCCAAGGAGAGCAGTACTTC
CASSPTSGQGEQYF
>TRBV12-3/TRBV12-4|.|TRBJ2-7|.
TGTGCCAGCAGTCTTCGAGGGGCGGGGCCGTACGAGCAGTACTTC
CASSLRGAGPYEQYF
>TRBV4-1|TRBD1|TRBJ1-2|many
TGCGCCAGCAGCCAGGGGGACAGGGTTGGCTACACCTTC
CASSQGDRVGYTF
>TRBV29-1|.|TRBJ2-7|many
TGCAGCGTGCTGGACGGGACGATGGGCGAGCAGTACTTC
CSVLDGTMGEQYF
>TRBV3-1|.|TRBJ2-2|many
TGTGCCAGCAGCCAAGAGAGGAGGGGGGAGCTGTTTTTT
CASSQERRGELFF
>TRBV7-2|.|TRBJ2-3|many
TGTGCCAGCAGCTTAAGAGGTAGCACAGATACGCAGTATTTT
CASSLRGSTDTQYF
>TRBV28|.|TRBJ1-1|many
TGTGCCAGCATACCCGGGGCGGCGATGAACACTGAAGCTTTCTTT
CASIPGAAMNTEAFF
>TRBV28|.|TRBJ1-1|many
TGTGCCAGCGGCCTGGGAGGGGTCACTGAAGCTTTCTTT
CASGLGGVTEAFF
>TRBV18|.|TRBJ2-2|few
TGTGCCAGCTCACCACCGTGGGGAGGTGGAGCCGGGGAGCTGTTTTTT
CASSPPWGGGAGELFF
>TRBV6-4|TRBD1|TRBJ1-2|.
TGTGCCAGCAGTCCGGACAGGGATCAGGGCTACACCTTC
CASSPDRDQGYTF
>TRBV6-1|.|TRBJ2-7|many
TGTGCCAGCAGTACAAGGACTTACGACAGGTGGGCCTACGAGCAGTACTTC
CASSTRTYDRWAYEQYF
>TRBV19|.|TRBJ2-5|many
TGTGCCAGTAGAGACCCACGGGAGACCCAGTACTTC
CASRDPRETQYF
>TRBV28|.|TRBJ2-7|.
TGTGCCAGCAGTTCGGGACTGCACTCCTACGAGCAGTACTTC
CASSSGLHSYEQYF
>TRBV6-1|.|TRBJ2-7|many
TGTGCCAGCAGTGAAGCGCTCGGGCAGTTCCACGAGCAGTACTTC
CASSEALGQFHEQYF